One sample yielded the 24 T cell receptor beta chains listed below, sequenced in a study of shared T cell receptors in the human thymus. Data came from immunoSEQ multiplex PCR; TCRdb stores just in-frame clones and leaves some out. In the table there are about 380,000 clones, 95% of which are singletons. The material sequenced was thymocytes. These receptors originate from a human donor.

The CDR3 reads CATSSAPGTAREETQYF. The CDR3 nucleotides are TGTGCCACCAGCAGCGCCCCCGGGACAGCGCGAGAAGAGACCCAGTACTTC. The chain uses TRBV15 and TRBJ2-5, with 7 bases fitting TRBD1. Germline-derived CDR1 and CDR2 are LNHNV and YYDKDF (reference sequence). J was trimmed by 3 bases and V by 3 bases; bases with no gene match: 13. This CDR3 region has 17 residues.

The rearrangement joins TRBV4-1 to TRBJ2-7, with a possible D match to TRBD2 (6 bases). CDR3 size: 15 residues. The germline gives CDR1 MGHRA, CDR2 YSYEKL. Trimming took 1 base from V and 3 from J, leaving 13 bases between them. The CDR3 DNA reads TGCGCCAGCAGCCAAGGGGCGGGACCCTTCTACGAGCAGTACTTC. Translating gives CASSQGAGPFYEQYF.

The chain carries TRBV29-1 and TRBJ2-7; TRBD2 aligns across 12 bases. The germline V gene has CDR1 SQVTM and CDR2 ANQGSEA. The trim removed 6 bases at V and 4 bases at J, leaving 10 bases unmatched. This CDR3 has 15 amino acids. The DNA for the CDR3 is TGCAGCGTAGCCCTAAGGACTAGCGGGATTTACGAGCAGTACTTC. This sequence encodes CSVALRTSGIYEQYF.

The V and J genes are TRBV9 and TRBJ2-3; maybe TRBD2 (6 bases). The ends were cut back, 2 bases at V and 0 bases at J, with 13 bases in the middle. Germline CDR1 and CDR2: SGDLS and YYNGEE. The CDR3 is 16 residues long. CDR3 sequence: CASSVASGFSTDTQYF. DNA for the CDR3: TGTGCCAGCAGCGTCGCCAGCGGGTTTAGCACAGATACGCAGTATTTT.

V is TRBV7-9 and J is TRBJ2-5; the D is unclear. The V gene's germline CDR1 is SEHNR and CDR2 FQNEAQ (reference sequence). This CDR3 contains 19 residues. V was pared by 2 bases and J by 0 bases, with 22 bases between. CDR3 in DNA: TGTGCCAGCAGCTTATTGTTATTGGGTTGGCAACCATACCAAGAGACCCAGTACTTC. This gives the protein CASSLLLLGWQPYQETQYF.

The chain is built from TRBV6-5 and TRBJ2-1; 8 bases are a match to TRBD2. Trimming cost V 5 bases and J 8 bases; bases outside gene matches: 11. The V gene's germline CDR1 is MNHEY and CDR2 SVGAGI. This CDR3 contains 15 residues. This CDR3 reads CASSPASGSQYEQFF. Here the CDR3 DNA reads TGTGCCAGCAGTCCAGCGAGCGGGAGTCAGTATGAGCAGTTCTTC.

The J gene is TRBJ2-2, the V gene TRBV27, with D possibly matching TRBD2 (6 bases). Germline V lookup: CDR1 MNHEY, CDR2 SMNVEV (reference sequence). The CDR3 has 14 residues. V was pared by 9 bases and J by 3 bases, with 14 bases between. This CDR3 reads CARKGLGDTGELFF. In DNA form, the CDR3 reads TGTGCCAGAAAGGGACTTGGGGACACCGGGGAGCTGTTTTTT.

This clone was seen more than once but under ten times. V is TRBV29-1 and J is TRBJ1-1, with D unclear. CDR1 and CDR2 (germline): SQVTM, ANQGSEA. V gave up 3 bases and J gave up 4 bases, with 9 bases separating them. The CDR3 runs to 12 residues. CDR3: CSVDWGRTEAFF. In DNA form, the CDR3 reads TGCAGCGTTGATTGGGGTCGCACTGAAGCTTTCTTT.

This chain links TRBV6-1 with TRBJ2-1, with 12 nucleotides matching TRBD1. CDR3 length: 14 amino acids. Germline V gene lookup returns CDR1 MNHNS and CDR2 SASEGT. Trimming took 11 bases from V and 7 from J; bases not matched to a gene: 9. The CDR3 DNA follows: TGTGCCGTCCGCCGGGACAGGGGGCGGAATGAGCAGTTCTTC. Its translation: CAVRRDRGRNEQFF.

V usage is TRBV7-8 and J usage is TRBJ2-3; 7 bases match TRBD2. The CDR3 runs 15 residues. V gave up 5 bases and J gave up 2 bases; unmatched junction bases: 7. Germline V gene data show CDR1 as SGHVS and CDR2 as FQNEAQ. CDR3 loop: CASSLETSPTDTQYF. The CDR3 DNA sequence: TGTGCCAGCAGCCTGGAGACTAGCCCCACAGATACGCAGTATTTT.

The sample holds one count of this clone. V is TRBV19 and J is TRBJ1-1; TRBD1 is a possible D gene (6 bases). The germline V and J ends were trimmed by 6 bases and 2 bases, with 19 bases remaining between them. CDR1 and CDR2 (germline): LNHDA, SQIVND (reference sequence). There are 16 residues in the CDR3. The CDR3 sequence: CASSRPGTQFNTEAFF. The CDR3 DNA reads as TGTGCCAGTAGCCGGCCGGGGACACAATTTAACACTGAAGCTTTCTTT.

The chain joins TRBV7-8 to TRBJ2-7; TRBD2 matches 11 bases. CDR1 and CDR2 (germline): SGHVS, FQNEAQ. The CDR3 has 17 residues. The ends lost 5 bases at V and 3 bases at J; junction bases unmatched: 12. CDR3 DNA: TGTGCCAGCAGCCTCGGGTTAGCGGGAGGGCCGCACTACGAGCAGTACTTC. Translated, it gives CASSLGLAGGPHYEQYF. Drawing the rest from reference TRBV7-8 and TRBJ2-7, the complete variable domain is GAGVSQSPRYKVAKRGQDVALRCDPISGHVSLFWYQQALGQGPEFLTYFQNEAQLDKSGLPSDRFFAERPEGSVSTLKIQRTQQEDSAVYLCASSLGLAGGPHYEQYFGPGTRLTVT.

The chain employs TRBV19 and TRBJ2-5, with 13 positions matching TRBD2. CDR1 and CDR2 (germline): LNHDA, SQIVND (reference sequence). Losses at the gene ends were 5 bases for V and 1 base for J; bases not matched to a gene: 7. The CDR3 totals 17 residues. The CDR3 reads CASSVTSGRAPQETQYF. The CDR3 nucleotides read TGTGCCAGTAGTGTAACTAGCGGGAGGGCCCCCCAAGAGACCCAGTACTTC.

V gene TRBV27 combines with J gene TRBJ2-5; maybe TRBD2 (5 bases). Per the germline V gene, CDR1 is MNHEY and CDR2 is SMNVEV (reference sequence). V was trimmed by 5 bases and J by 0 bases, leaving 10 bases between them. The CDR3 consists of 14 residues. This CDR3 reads CASSHAGNQETQYF. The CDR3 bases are TGTGCCAGCAGTCACGCGGGTAACCAAGAGACCCAGTACTTC.

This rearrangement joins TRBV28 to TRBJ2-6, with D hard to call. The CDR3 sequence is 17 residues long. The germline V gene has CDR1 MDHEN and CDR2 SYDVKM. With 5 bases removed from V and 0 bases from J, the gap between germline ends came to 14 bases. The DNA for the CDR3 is TGTGCCAGCAGTCGGAAGTTTTACCCCTCTGGGGCCAACGTCCTGACTTTC. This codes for CASSRKFYPSGANVLTF.

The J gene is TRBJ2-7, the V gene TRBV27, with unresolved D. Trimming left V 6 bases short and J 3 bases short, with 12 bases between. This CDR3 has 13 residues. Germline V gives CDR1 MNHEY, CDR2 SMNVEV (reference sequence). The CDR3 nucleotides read TGTGCCAGCAGGCACAGTGGATACTACGAGCAGTACTTC. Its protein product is CASRHSGYYEQYF.

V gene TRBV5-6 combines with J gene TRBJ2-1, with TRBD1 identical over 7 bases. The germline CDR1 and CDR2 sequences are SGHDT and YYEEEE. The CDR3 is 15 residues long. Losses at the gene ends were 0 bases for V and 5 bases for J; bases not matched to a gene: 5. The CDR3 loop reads CASSLGQGRHNEQFF. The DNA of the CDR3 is TGTGCCAGCAGCTTGGGACAGGGAAGGCACAATGAGCAGTTCTTC.

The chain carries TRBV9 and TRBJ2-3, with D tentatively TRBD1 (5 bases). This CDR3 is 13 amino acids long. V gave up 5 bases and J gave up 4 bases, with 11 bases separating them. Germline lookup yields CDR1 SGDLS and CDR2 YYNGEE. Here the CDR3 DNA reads TGTGCCAGCAGAGCCCGCAGGGCAGATACGCAGTATTTT. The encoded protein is CASRARRADTQYF.

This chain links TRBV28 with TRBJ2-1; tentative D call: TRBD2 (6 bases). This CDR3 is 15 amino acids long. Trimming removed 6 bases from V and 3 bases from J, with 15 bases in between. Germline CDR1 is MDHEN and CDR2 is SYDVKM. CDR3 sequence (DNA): TGTGCCAGCAGAGTCGGGCTAGCGATCTACAATGAGCAGTTCTTC. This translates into CASRVGLAIYNEQFF. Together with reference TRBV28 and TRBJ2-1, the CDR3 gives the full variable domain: DVKVTQSSRYLVKRTGEKVFLECVQDMDHENMFWYRQDPGLGLRLIYFSYDVKMKEKGDIPEGYSVSREKKERFSLILESASTNQTSMYLCASRVGLAIYNEQFFGPGTRLTVL.

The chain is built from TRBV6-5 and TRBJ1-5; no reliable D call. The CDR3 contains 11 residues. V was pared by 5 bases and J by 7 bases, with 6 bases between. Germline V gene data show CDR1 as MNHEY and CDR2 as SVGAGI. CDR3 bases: TGTGCCAGCAGTACCCCACAGCCCCAGCATTTT. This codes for CASSTPQPQHF.

Written as DNA, the CDR3 is TGCGCCAGCAGCCTCCTATCGGGAGTCCCGGGCGAGGAGCAGTTCTTC. This translates into CASSLLSGVPGEEQFF. The chain has TRBV4-1 and TRBJ2-1; D may be TRBD2 (6 bases). This CDR3 spans 16 amino acids. V was shortened by 4 bases and J by 10 bases, with 23 bases between the two germline ends. CDR1 is MGHRA and CDR2 is YSYEKL in the germline V gene.

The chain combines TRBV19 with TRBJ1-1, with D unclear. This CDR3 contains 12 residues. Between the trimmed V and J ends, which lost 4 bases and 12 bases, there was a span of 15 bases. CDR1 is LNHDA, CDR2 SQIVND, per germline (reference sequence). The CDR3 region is CASSTASGISFF. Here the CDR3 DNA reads TGTGCCAGTAGTACCGCATCGGGGATATCTTTCTTT.

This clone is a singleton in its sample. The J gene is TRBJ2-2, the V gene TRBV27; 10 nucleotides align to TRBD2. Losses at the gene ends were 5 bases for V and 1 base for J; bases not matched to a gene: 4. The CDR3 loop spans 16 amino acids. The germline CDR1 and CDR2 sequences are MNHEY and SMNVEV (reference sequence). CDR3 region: CASSLGTSVNTGELFF. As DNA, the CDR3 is TGTGCCAGCAGTCTGGGGACTAGCGTGAACACCGGGGAGCTGTTTTTT.

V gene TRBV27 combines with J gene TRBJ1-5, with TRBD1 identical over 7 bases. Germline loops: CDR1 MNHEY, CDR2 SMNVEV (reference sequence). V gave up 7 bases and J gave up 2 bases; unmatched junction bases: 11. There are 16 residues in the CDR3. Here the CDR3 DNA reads TGTGCCAGCACCTCAACAGGGGTTGGTGGCAATCAGCCCCAGCATTTT. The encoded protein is CASTSTGVGGNQPQHF.